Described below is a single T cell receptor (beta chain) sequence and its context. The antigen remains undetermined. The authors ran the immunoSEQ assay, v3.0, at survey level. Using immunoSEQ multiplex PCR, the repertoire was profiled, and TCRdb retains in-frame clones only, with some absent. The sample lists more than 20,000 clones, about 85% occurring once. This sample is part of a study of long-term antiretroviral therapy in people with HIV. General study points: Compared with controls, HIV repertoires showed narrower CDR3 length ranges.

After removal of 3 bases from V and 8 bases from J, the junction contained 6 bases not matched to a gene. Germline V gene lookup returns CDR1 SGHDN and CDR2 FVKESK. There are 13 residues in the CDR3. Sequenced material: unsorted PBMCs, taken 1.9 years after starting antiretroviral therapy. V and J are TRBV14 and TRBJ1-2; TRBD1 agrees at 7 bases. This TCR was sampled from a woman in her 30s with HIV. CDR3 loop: CASSHRTGGGYTF. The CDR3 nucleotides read TGTGCCAGCAGCCACAGGACAGGTGGGGGCTACACCTTC.